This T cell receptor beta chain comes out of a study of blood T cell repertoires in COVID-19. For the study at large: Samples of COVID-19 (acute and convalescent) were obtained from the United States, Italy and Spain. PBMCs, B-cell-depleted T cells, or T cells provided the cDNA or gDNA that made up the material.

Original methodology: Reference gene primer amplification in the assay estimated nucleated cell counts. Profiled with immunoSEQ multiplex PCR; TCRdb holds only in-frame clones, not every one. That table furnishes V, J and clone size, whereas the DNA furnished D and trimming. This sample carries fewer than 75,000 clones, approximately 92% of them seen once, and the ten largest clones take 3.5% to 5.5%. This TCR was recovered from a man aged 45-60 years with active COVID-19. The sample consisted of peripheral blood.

DNA for the CDR3: TGTGCCAGCAACCGGTTCGCCTCTGGAAACACCATATATTTT. Protein: CASNRFASGNTIYF. This chain joins TRBV28 and TRBJ1-3; D is ambiguous. With 7 bases removed from V and 0 bases from J, the gap between germline ends came to 10 bases. The V gene's germline CDR1 is MDHEN and CDR2 SYDVKM. CDR3 length: 14 residues. Full variable domain (rest looked up from reference TRBV28 and TRBJ1-3): DVKVTQSSRYLVKRTGEKVFLECVQDMDHENMFWYRQDPGLGLRLIYFSYDVKMKEKGDIPEGYSVSREKKERFSLILESASTNQTSMYLCASNRFASGNTIYFGEGSWLTVV.